This is a list of T cell receptor beta chains from one sample in a study. MiXCR, applied by TCRdb to the RT-PCR reads, yields one record per CDR3 protein. The repertoire holds about 700,000 distinct CDR3 sequences, with approximately 15% as singletons. Sequenced input: memory CD4+ T cells from blood. The receptor source for this set is a female donor in good health, serving as a healthy control. The CDR3 runs from the conserved cysteine through the conserved F or W. A D gene is named only where the DNA matches it firmly. For some rows the clone size is stated as once, few or many, or as a class when expanded; others skip it.

>TRBJ1-4|few|-|TRBV5-1
CASSLFGAGANEKLFF
TGCGCCAGCAGCTTATTTGGCGCAGGGGCTAATGAAAAACTGTTTTTT
>TRBJ2-3|-|TRBD2|TRBV5-4
CASSAGLAGVGNEQYF
TGTGCCAGCAGCGCTGGCCTAGCGGGAGTGGGTAATGAGCAGTATTTT
>TRBJ2-7|few|-|TRBV6-2/TRBV6-3
CASSYIIGGIEVEQYF
TGTGCCAGCAGTTACATCATAGGCGGGATTGAAGTCGAGCAGTACTTC
>TRBJ2-1|few|-|TRBV19
CASSIQRQAYNEQFF
TGTGCCAGTAGTATACAGAGGCAAGCCTACAATGAGCAGTTCTTC
>TRBJ1-5|-|-|TRBV7-2
CASSLEARPSNQPQHF
TGTGCCAGCAGCTTAGAAGCCAGGCCTAGCAATCAGCCCCAGCATTTT
>TRBJ2-3|-|-|TRBV2
CASSGVVSDTQYF
TGTGCCAGCAGTGGGGTGGTATCAGATACGCAGTATTTT
>TRBJ1-2|few|TRBD1|TRBV5-5
CASSDPGQGSHGYTF
TGTGCCAGCAGCGACCCGGGACAGGGTAGCCATGGCTACACCTTC
>TRBJ1-3|few|-|TRBV4-3
CASSQDRLGNTIYF
TGCGCCAGCAGCCAAGACAGATTGGGAAACACCATATATTTT
>TRBJ2-5|few|-|TRBV5-1
CASMVSGGQETQYF
TGCGCCAGCATGGTATCAGGGGGGCAAGAGACCCAGTACTTC
>TRBJ2-1|few|-|TRBV9
CASSVGLNEQFF
TGTGCCAGCAGCGTAGGGCTCAATGAGCAGTTCTTC
>TRBJ2-7|few|TRBD2|TRBV28
CATTPPGLAGAEKYF
TGTGCCACCACCCCCCCGGGACTAGCGGGAGCTGAGAAGTACTTC
>TRBJ1-1|-|-|TRBV7-8
CASPPRANTEAFF
TGTGCCAGCCCCCCGCGTGCGAACACTGAAGCTTTCTTT
>TRBJ1-1|few|-|TRBV7-2
CASSQNQGAFF
TGTGCCAGCAGCCAAAATCAGGGAGCTTTCTTT
>TRBJ2-1|-|TRBD2|TRBV12-3/TRBV12-4
CASSLGGGRAIDEQFF
TGTGCCAGCAGTTTAGGGGGCGGGAGGGCCATCGATGAGCAGTTCTTC
>TRBJ2-7|many|TRBD2|TRBV7-2
CASSPTSGRAYEQYF
TGTGCCAGCAGTCCTACTAGCGGGAGGGCCTACGAGCAGTACTTC
>TRBJ2-7|many|-|TRBV18
CASSSAPFNEQYF
TGTGCCAGCTCCTCAGCCCCTTTTAACGAGCAGTACTTC
>TRBJ1-1|many|-|TRBV6-5
CASRRGDLNTEAFF
TGTGCCAGCAGGAGGGGGGATTTGAACACTGAAGCTTTCTTT
>TRBJ2-7|many|-|TRBV4-3
CASSPAGLTEEQYF
TGCGCCAGCAGCCCCGCAGGGTTGACCGAAGAGCAGTACTTC
>TRBJ2-7|many|-|TRBV27
CASSLRQGWLNEQYF
TGTGCCAGCAGTTTACGCCAGGGGTGGTTAAACGAGCAGTACTTC
>TRBJ2-5|few|-|TRBV7-9
CASSLAISGEETQYF
TGTGCCAGCAGCTTAGCGATTTCGGGTGAGGAGACCCAGTACTTC
>TRBJ1-5|-|-|TRBV24-1
CATSDGPYNQPQHF
TGTGCCACCAGTGATGGACCCTACAATCAGCCCCAGCATTTT
>TRBJ2-1|few|TRBD1|TRBV27
CASSLQGVDYYNEQFF
TGTGCCAGCAGTTTACAGGGGGTTGACTACTACAATGAGCAGTTCTTC
>TRBJ1-5|many|-|TRBV20-1
CSASVGGDQPQHF
TGCAGTGCTAGTGTAGGCGGCGACCAGCCCCAGCATTTT
>TRBJ2-3|few|-|TRBV7-2
CASSPTALGAFGDTQYF
TGTGCCAGCAGCCCGACGGCATTAGGGGCTTTCGGAGATACGCAGTATTTT
>TRBJ2-2|few|-|TRBV14
CASSQTPWNTGELFF
TGTGCCAGCAGCCAAACCCCATGGAACACCGGGGAGCTGTTTTTT
>TRBJ2-2|-|-|TRBV5-1
CASSLLPQGNGELFF
TGCGCCAGCAGCCTCCTCCCACAGGGTAACGGGGAGCTGTTTTTT
>TRBJ2-4|-|TRBD1|TRBV5-6
CASSPPPGTGGSKNIQYF
TGTGCCAGCAGCCCCCCCCCCGGGACAGGGGGCTCCAAAAACATTCAGTACTTC